The present TCR beta chain was sequenced within a study of response to subunit inactivated influenza vaccine. Germline V CDR1 and CDR2: SEHNR, FQNEAQ (reference sequence). Trimming pared 7 bases from V and 0 bases from J, leaving 9 bases between. This CDR3 is 13 amino acids long. Study results and caveats: After each seasonal influenza vaccination, few new T cells are recruited, the authors suggested.

TCRdb analysed the RT-PCR reads with MiXCR anew, one entry per CDR3 protein. The sample shows 650,000 or so distinct CDR3 sequences, 14% of them seen only once. This clonotype has a handful of counts. Its target is not known. This chain connects TRBV7-9 to TRBJ1-1; D is possibly TRBD1 (5 bases). This clonotype was obtained from a man over 45 who received an inactivated influenza vaccine. The sequencing used PBMCs from blood, collected 14 to 15 days before vaccination. CDR3 sequence reads: CASTKGVNTEAFF. The CDR3 DNA follows: TGTGCCAGCACTAAAGGGGTGAACACTGAAGCTTTCTTT.